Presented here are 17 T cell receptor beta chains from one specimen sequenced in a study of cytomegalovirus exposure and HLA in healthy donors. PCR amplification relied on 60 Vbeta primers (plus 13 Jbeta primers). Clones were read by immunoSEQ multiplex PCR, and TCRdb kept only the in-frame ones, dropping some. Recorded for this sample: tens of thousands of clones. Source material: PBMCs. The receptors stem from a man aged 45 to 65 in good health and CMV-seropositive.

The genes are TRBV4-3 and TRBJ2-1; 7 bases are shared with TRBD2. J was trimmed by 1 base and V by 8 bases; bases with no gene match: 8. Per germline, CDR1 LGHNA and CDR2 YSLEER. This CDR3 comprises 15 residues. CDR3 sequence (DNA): TGCGCCAGCGGGGGGGGATTTGGTTCCTACAATGAGCAGTTCTTC. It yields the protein CASGGGFGSYNEQFF.

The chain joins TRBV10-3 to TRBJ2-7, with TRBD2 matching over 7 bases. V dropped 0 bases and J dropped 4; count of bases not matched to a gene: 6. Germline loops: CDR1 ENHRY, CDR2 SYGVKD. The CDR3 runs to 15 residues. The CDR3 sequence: CAISESLVAGYEQYV. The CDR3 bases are TGTGCCATCAGTGAGTCTTTGGTAGCGGGTTACGAGCAGTACGTC.

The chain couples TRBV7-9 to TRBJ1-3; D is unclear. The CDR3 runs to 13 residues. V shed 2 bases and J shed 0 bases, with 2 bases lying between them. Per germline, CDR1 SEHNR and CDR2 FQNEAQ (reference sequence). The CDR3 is CASSLYSGNTIYF. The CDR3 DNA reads TGTGCCAGCAGCTTATACTCTGGAAACACCATATATTTT. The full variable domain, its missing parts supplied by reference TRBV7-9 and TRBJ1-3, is DTGVSQNPRHKITKRGQNVTFRCDPISEHNRLYWYRQTLGQGPEFLTYFQNEAQLEKSRLLSDRFSAERPKGSFSTLEIQRTEQGDSAMYLCASSLYSGNTIYFGEGSWLTVV.

CDR3 in amino acids: CASSPLIGRGDTYEQYF. The CDR3 DNA is TGTGCCAGCAGCCCCCTTATTGGGAGAGGGGACACCTACGAGCAGTACTTC. V gene TRBV28 combines with J gene TRBJ2-7; a possible D gene is TRBD1 (6 bases). The CDR3 sequence is 17 residues long. Germline lookup yields CDR1 MDHEN and CDR2 SYDVKM. Trimming removed 6 bases from V and 2 bases from J, with 23 bases in between.

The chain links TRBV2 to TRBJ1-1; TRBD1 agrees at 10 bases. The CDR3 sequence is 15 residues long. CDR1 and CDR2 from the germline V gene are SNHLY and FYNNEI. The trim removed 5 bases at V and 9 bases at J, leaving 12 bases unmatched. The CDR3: CASSPLDRGEPQAFF. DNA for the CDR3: TGTGCCAGCAGTCCATTGGACAGGGGGGAACCCCAAGCTTTCTTT.

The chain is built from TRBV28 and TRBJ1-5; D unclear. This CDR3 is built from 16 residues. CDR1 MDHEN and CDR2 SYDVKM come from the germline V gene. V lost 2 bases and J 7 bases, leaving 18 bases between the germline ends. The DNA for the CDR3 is TGTGCCAGCAGTTTAGCCTCTGAGGTGGGGAGCCAGCCCCAGCATTTT. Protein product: CASSLASEVGSQPQHF.

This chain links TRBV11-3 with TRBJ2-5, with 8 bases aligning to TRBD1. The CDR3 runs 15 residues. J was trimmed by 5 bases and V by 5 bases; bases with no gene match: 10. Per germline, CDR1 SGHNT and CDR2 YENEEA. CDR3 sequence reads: CASSRFTGGRETQYF. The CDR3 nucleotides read TGTGCCAGCAGCAGATTTACAGGGGGTCGGGAGACCCAGTACTTC.

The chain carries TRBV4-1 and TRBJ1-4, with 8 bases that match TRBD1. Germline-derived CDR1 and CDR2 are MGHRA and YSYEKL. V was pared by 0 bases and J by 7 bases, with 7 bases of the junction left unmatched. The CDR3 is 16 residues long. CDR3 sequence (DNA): TGCGCCAGCAGCCAAGATCGGGTCAGGGGGCCTGAAAAACTGTTTTTT. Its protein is CASSQDRVRGPEKLFF.

As DNA, the CDR3 is TGTGCCAGCTCACTCACTAGCGGGAGGGCCCGTGGGAATGAGCAGTTCTTC. Amino acid sequence: CASSLTSGRARGNEQFF. V usage is TRBV18 and J usage is TRBJ2-1; 13 bases are a match to TRBD2. CDR3 length equals 17 residues. From germline, CDR1 is KGHSH and CDR2 LQKENI. Trimming cost V 4 bases and J 7 bases; bases outside gene matches: 10.

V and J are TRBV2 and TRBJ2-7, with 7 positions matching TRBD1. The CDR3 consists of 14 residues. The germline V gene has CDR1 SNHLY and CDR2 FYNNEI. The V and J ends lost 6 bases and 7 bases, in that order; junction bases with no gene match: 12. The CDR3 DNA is TGTGCCAGCAGCGACAACCCTTACAGGGGAGAGCAGTACTTC. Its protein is CASSDNPYRGEQYF.

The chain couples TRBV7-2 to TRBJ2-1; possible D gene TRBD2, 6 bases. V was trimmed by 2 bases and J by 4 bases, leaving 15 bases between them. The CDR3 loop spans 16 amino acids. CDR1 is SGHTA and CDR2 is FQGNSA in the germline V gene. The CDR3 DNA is TGTGCCAGCAGCTTACATAGCGGCGCGGTATACAATGAGCAGTTCTTC. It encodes CASSLHSGAVYNEQFF.

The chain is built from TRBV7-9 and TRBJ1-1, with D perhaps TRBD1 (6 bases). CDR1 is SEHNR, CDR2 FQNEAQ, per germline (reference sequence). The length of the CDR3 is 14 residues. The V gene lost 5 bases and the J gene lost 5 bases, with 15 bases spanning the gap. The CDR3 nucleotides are TGTGCCAGCAGCGCCAGGGGCCGAGGGACTGAAGCTTTCTTT. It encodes CASSARGRGTEAFF.

CDR3 residues: CASSLAGGYIGNTEAFF. The CDR3 DNA reads as TGCGCCAGCAGCTTGGCCGGGGGGTATATCGGGAACACTGAAGCTTTCTTT. The genes are TRBV5-1 and TRBJ1-1; possible D gene TRBD1, 5 bases. V lost 0 bases and J 1 base, leaving 16 bases between the germline ends. This CDR3 is built from 17 residues. Germline values: CDR1 SGHRS, CDR2 YFSETQ.

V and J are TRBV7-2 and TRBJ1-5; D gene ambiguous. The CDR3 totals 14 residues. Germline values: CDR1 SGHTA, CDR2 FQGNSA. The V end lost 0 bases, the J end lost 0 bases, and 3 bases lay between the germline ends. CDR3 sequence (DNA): TGTGCCAGCAGCTTAGCCAGTAGCAATCAGCCCCAGCATTTT. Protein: CASSLASSNQPQHF.

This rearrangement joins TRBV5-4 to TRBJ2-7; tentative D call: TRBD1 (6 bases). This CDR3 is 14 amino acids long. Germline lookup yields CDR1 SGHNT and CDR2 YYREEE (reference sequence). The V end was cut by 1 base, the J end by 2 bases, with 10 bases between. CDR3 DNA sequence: TGTGCCAGCAGCTTGCCAGGGGACGCCTACGAGCAGTACTTC. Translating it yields CASSLPGDAYEQYF. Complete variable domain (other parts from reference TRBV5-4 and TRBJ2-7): ETGVTQSPTHLIKTRGQQVTLRCSSQSGHNTVSWYQQALGQGPQFIFQYYREEENGRGNFPPRFSGLQFPNYSSELNVNALELDDSALYLCASSLPGDAYEQYFGPGTRLTVT.

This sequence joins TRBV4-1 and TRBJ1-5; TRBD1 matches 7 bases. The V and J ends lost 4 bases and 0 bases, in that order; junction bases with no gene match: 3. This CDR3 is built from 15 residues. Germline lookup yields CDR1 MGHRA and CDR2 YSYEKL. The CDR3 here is CASSLTGISNQPQHF. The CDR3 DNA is TGCGCCAGCAGCCTGACAGGGATTAGCAATCAGCCCCAGCATTTT.

CDR3 DNA sequence: TGTGCCAGCTCACCACGGGGGGGCCCCTCTGGGGCCAACGTCCTGACTTTC. Protein: CASSPRGGPSGANVLTF. V and J are TRBV18 and TRBJ2-6; TRBD2 is a possible D gene (7 bases). Germline V lookup: CDR1 KGHSH, CDR2 LQKENI. This CDR3 region has 17 residues. Between the trimmed V and J ends, which lost 1 base and 0 bases, there was a span of 10 bases.